These T cell receptor beta chains were read from a single sample in a study of blood T cell repertoires in COVID-19. Profiling relied on immunoSEQ multiplex PCR, and the TCRdb table lists in-frame clones only, not all of them. The table has tens of thousands of clones, around 90% seen once; the top ten hold around 30%. The sequenced sample consisted of peripheral blood. These receptors were collected from a woman older than 75 with acute or convalescent COVID-19. Each CDR3 is given with its conserved first and last residue. Some rows mark clone size as missing; the rest say once, few, many or name a class of expanded clone.

cdr3_aa,clone_size,v_call
CASSEASTGVGETQYF,NA,TRBV2
CASSQDQGAPEAFF,NA,TRBV4-2
CASSFTLARETQYF,NA,TRBV28
CASSPQGTYEQYF,NA,TRBV18
CASSSQGTDTQYF,NA,TRBV6-6
CASSHGSDSDEQYF,NA,TRBV3-1/TRBV3-2
CASRSGTGYTDTQYF,NA,TRBV6-5
CAISESPDRGTGELFF,NA,TRBV10-3
CASSQGPSGGYNEQFF,NA,TRBV4-2
CASSFENQPQHF,NA,TRBV19
CASSVVVGSATGELFF,NA,TRBV9
CASSERAGGPYGYTF,NA,TRBV6-1
CASRTGSPGYNEQFF,NA,TRBV6-5
CASTVGQGMYTIYF,NA,TRBV6-5
CATSGGRDSGSTTTYNEQFF,NA,TRBV24-1
CASSPLAGAVNEQFF,NA,TRBV19
CASTRGLEQFF,few,TRBV6-5
CASSPGTVQETQYF,NA,TRBV5-4
CASSLSGSKNIQYF,once,TRBV3-1/TRBV3-2
CASSLTGTQDSPLHF,NA,TRBV11-2
CASMAQQTTGELFF,medium-sized,TRBV9
CASSPRPTGATNYGYTF,NA,TRBV6-4
CASSQETRRNEQFF,once,TRBV4-1
CASSPQPYEQYF,NA,TRBV12-3/TRBV12-4
CAISDEQGKNIQYF,NA,TRBV10-3
CASSFMGLRNQPQHF,few,TRBV28
CASSSLMTGGNQPQHF,NA,TRBV19